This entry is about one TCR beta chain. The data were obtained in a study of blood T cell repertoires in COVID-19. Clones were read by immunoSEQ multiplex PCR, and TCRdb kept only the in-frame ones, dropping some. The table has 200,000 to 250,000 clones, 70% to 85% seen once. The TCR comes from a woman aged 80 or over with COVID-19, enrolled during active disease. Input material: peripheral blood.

The CDR3 loop is CASSYSGTIGNTIYF. Written as DNA, the CDR3 is TGTGCCAGCAGTTACTCCGGGACAATCGGAAACACCATATATTTT. J is TRBJ1-3 and V is TRBV6-5, with a weak D call TRBD1 (6 bases). There are 15 residues in the CDR3. V was clipped by 0 bases and J by 4 bases, with 10 bases between them. The germline V gene encodes CDR1 MNHEY and CDR2 SVGAGI.